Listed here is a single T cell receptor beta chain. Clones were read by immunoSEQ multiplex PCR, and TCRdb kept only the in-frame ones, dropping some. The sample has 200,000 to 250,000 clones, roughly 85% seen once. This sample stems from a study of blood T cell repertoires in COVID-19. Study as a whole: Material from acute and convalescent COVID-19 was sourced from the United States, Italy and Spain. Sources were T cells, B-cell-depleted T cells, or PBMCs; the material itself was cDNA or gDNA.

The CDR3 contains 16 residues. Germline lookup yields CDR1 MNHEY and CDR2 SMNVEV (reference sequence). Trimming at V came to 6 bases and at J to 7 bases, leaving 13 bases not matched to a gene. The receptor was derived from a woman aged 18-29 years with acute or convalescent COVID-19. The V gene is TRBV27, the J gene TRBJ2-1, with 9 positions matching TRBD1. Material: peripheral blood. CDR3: CASRTEGTGQGNEQFF. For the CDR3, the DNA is TGTGCCAGCAGAACAGAGGGCACGGGACAGGGTAATGAGCAGTTCTTC.